What follows is one T cell receptor (beta chain) and its context. Its antigen is not known. V dropped 7 bases and J dropped 8; count of bases not matched to a gene: 14. The CDR3 sequence is 15 residues long. Germline V gives CDR1 SNHLY, CDR2 FYNNEI. The source of the sample is a study of cytomegalovirus exposure and HLA in healthy donors. Broader study findings: Among TCR beta chains, those listed as cytomegalovirus-associated numbered approximately 150. Subsequent analysis revealed that first-cohort TCR clusters tended to co-occur in the roughly 120 validation repertoires. Rare TCR sequences predominated, though certain public TCRs were found in many donors.

Assay: immunoSEQ multiplex PCR; the TCRdb copy retains only in-frame clones and omits some. The data show 250,000 to 350,000 clones, about nine tenths seen once. The sample taken for sequencing was PBMCs. This TCR was sampled from a woman aged 18 to 35 in good health and CMV-seronegative. V and J are TRBV2 and TRBJ2-1; 7 bases are a match to TRBD2. The DNA for the CDR3 is TGTGCCAGCACGCCGGGGTCGGGAGGTCTGGATGAGCAGTTCTTC. Its protein product is CASTPGSGGLDEQFF.